This T cell receptor beta chain was sequenced in a study of PD-L1 blockade in urothelial cancer. Study-level information: Bladder-origin urothelial cancer in males described about 90% of the 29 patients. Study-wide results and caveats: Pretreatment TCR clonality in blood, when below the median, was predictive of better survival.

This CDR3 has 18 residues. Germline CDR1 LNHNV, CDR2 YYDKDF (reference sequence). Trimming cost V 1 base and J 0 bases, with 16 bases left between them. Produced via immunoSEQ multiplex PCR; TCRdb's table is partial and in-frame only. Among about 90,000 clones listed, around nine tenths were seen once. In the case of this clone: Its antigen is unknown.

The specimen was PBMCs, collected around atezolizumab (anti-PD-L1) treatment. V usage is TRBV15 and J usage is TRBJ2-4, with D unclear. The sequence derives from a man between 60 and 70 years old with urothelial cancer. This CDR3 reads CATSRGLEFTLAKNIQYF. CDR3 coding DNA: TGTGCCACCAGCAGAGGATTAGAGTTTACTTTAGCCAAAAACATTCAGTACTTC.